A selection of T cell receptor beta chains follows, all from one sample in a study of blood T cell repertoires in COVID-19. The repertoire was sequenced with immunoSEQ multiplex PCR; TCRdb's copy has only in-frame clones and lacks some. The sample lists around 220,000 clones, 65% to 85% occurring once. The sequenced sample was PBMCs or T cells enriched from blood (not recorded which). The receptors shown here come from a woman between 40 and 55 years old with acute COVID-19. CDR3s include the opening cysteine and the closing phenylalanine or tryptophan. Fields, in order: V gene, J gene, D gene, clone size, CDR3 DNA, CDR3 protein. The D gene is left open where the match is weak. For some rows the clone size is stated as once, few or many, or as a class when expanded; others skip it.

V: TRBV7-9; J: TRBJ2-3; D: .; size: .; DNA: TGTGCCAGCGCTAGGGGGGGCGCGTCAGATACGCAGTATTTT; CDR3: CASARGGASDTQYF
V: TRBV19; J: TRBJ1-2; D: .; size: .; DNA: TGTGCCAGTAGGTCGATGACAGGCGGCTACACCTTC; CDR3: CASRSMTGGYTF
V: TRBV28; J: TRBJ2-3; D: TRBD2; size: .; DNA: TGTGCCAGCAGTTCCCCGGTAGCGGGTCGCACAGATACGCAGTATTTT; CDR3: CASSSPVAGRTDTQYF
V: TRBV6-2/TRBV6-3; J: TRBJ1-1; D: .; size: .; DNA: TGTGCCAGCACTTACAGCCTGCAGAACACTGAAGCTTTCTTT; CDR3: CASTYSLQNTEAFF
V: TRBV6-4; J: TRBJ1-6; D: .; size: .; DNA: TGTGCCAGCAGCGCGGACAGCTATTCACCCCTCCACTTT; CDR3: CASSADSYSPLHF
V: TRBV4-3; J: TRBJ1-1; D: .; size: .; DNA: TGCGCCAGCAGCCAATCCGGGGTACGCGTTGAAGCTTTCTTT; CDR3: CASSQSGVRVEAFF
V: TRBV16; J: TRBJ1-2; D: .; size: .; DNA: TGTGCCAGCAGCCAAACCGGAGACTATGGCTACACCTTC; CDR3: CASSQTGDYGYTF
V: TRBV19; J: TRBJ1-3; D: .; size: once; DNA: TGTGCCAGTGTACAGGCCAGCTCTGGAAACACCATATATTTT; CDR3: CASVQASSGNTIYF
V: TRBV7-9; J: TRBJ2-6; D: .; size: .; DNA: TGTGCCAGCAGCCTATCCGGGTCCTACTCTGGGGCCAACGTCCTGACTTTC; CDR3: CASSLSGSYSGANVLTF
V: TRBV6-6; J: TRBJ1-5; D: TRBD1; size: .; DNA: TGTGCCAGCAGTCAATCGACAGGGAAAAATCAGCCCCAGCATTTT; CDR3: CASSQSTGKNQPQHF
V: TRBV28; J: TRBJ1-3; D: .; size: .; DNA: TGTGCCAGCTGGTTCCGGGAGGGAAACACCATATATTTT; CDR3: CASWFREGNTIYF
V: TRBV28; J: TRBJ1-2; D: .; size: few; DNA: TGTGCCAGCAGTCGACCTTACGCCGGGGGGAACTATGGCTACACCTTC; CDR3: CASSRPYAGGNYGYTF
V: TRBV3-1/TRBV3-2; J: TRBJ1-6; D: TRBD1; size: .; DNA: TGTGCCAGCAGCCAAGAGGAGGACAGGTTTTCGAATTCACCCCTCCACTTT; CDR3: CASSQEEDRFSNSPLHF
V: TRBV7-2; J: TRBJ2-3; D: TRBD2; size: .; DNA: TGTGCCAGCAGCTTACGGAGCGGGGGGGCACCAGATACGCAGTATTTT; CDR3: CASSLRSGGAPDTQYF
V: TRBV18; J: TRBJ2-2; D: .; size: .; DNA: TGTGCCAGCTCACCACTACCAGGGGCTAACACCGGGGAGCTGTTTTTT; CDR3: CASSPLPGANTGELFF
V: TRBV11-2; J: TRBJ2-7; D: .; size: .; DNA: TGTGCCAGCAGCCCCCCAGGGGCTCGGTACGAGCAGTACTTC; CDR3: CASSPPGARYEQYF
V: TRBV28; J: TRBJ2-7; D: TRBD1; size: .; DNA: TGTGCCACCGAACCTCTGGGGACAGGACGTTACGAGCAGTACTTC; CDR3: CATEPLGTGRYEQYF
V: TRBV3-1/TRBV3-2; J: TRBJ2-5; D: TRBD1; size: .; DNA: TGTGCCAGCAGCCGACCCACAGGGGCGAAGACCCAGTACTTC; CDR3: CASSRPTGAKTQYF
V: TRBV10-2; J: TRBJ1-6; D: TRBD1; size: .; DNA: TGCGCCAGCAGTGTCGGTCAGGGGGCGGGGAATTCACCCCTCCACTTT; CDR3: CASSVGQGAGNSPLHF
V: TRBV28; J: TRBJ1-4; D: TRBD1; size: .; DNA: TGTGCCAGCAGTTGGGACAGGGGAAGTGAAAAACTGTTTTTT; CDR3: CASSWDRGSEKLFF
V: TRBV25-1; J: TRBJ1-4; D: .; size: .; DNA: TGTGCCAGCAGTGAATTTCTACTGGGAGGACTGTTTTTT; CDR3: CASSEFLLGGLFF
V: TRBV28; J: TRBJ1-1; D: .; size: .; DNA: TGTGCCAGCAGTTTCGAGGACACTGAAGCTTTCTTT; CDR3: CASSFEDTEAFF
V: TRBV19; J: TRBJ2-5; D: .; size: .; DNA: TGTGCCAGTAGTCGCACCCAGGGGACCCCCGCCCAAGAGACCCAGTACTTC; CDR3: CASSRTQGTPAQETQYF
V: TRBV5-4; J: TRBJ2-1; D: .; size: once; DNA: TGTGCCAGCAGCTACGGGACTCGTCCTTCCTACAATGAGCAGTTCTTC; CDR3: CASSYGTRPSYNEQFF
V: TRBV2; J: TRBJ1-2; D: .; size: few; DNA: TGTGCCAGCAGTGAAACAGACAGAGACTATGGCTACACCTTC; CDR3: CASSETDRDYGYTF
V: TRBV11-2; J: TRBJ2-5; D: TRBD1; size: .; DNA: TGTGCCAGCAGCTTAGTAGTTCCCGGGACAGGGGGCTCAGAGACCCAGTACTTC; CDR3: CASSLVVPGTGGSETQYF
V: TRBV7-2; J: TRBJ1-5; D: TRBD1; size: .; DNA: TGTGCCAGCAGCTTAGCTTCTGGGACAGGCCGTAATCAGCCCCAGCATTTT; CDR3: CASSLASGTGRNQPQHF